A single sample is the source of the 3 T cell receptor beta chains below, sequenced in a study of blood T cells in healthy people across ages. Sample-barcoded 5' priming and a J-beta primer mix drove a second PCR of roughly 6 to 12 cycles. MiXCR, applied by TCRdb to the 5' RACE reads, yields one record per CDR3 protein. The top ten clones hold under 8% of a sample with around 1,500,000 distinct CDR3 sequences, 40% to 50% of them seen once. The sample taken for sequencing was blood. The receptor set was obtained from a woman aged 18-30 years in good health.

This clonotype has just a few counts. The chain joins TRBV25-1 to TRBJ1-4; D is perhaps TRBD1 (5 bases). The CDR3 has 15 amino acids. The V end was cut by 0 bases, the J end by 8 bases, with 13 bases between. Germline V CDR1 and CDR2: MGHDK, SYGVNS. This chain's CDR3 is CASSEYRGGEEKLFF. The CDR3 nucleotides are TGTGCCAGCAGTGAATATCGGGGGGGAGAGGAAAAACTGTTTTTT.

The V and J genes are TRBV21-1 and TRBJ2-1; the D segment call TRBD2 is taken from the table without a DNA check. TRBV21-1 is a pseudogene segment. The CDR3 totals 16 residues. The chain's CDR3 is CASSRGPQVPMDEQFF. As DNA, the CDR3 is TGTGCCAGCAGCAGGGGACCCCAAGTCCCAATGGATGAGCAGTTCTTC.

The chain joins TRBV4-1 to TRBJ1-6, with D possibly TRBD1 on 6 matching bases. This CDR3 is 13 amino acids long. Germline V lookup: CDR1 MGHRA, CDR2 YSYEKL. Trimming removed 5 bases from V and 8 bases from J, with 10 bases in between. DNA of the CDR3: TGCGCCAGCAGCTTCAACAGGGATTCACCCCTCCACTTT. It translates to CASSFNRDSPLHF.